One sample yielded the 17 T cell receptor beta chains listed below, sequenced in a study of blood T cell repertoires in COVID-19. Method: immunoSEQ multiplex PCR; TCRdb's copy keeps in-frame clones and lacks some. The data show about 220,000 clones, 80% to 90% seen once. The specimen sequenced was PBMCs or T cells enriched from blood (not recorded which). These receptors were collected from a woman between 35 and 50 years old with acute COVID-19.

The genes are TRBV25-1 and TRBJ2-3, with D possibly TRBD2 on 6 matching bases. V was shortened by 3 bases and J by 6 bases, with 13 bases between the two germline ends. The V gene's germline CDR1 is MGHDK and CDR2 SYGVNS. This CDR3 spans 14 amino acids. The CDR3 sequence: CASSDSGGFDTQYF. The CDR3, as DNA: TGTGCCAGCAGTGATTCTGGGGGGTTCGATACGCAGTATTTT.

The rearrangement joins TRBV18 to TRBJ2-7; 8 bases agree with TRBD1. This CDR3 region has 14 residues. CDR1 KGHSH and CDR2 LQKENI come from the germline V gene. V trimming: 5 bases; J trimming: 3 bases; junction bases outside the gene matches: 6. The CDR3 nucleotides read TGTGCCAGCTCAACCACTGACAGGGGCTACGAGCAGTACGTC. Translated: CASSTTDRGYEQYV.

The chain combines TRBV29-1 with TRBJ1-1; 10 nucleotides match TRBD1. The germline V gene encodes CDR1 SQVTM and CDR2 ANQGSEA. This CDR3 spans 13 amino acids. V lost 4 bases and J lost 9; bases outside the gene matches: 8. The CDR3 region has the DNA TGCAGCGTTGGTCTGGGACAGGGGACCCAAGCTTTCTTT. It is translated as CSVGLGQGTQAFF.

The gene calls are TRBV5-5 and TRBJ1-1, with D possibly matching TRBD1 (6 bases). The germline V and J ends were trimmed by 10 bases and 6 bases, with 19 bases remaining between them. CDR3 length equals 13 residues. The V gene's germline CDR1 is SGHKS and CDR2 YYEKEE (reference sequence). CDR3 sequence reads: CAGSDSPISEAFF. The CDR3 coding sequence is TGTGCCGGCTCGGACAGCCCTATCTCTGAAGCTTTCTTT.

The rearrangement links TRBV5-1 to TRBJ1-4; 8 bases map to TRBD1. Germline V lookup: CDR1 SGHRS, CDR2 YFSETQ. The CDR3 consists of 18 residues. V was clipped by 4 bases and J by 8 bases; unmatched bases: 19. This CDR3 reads CASSAAPSSTGEGEKLFF. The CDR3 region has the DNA TGCGCCAGCAGCGCTGCCCCGTCCTCGACAGGGGAGGGCGAAAAACTGTTTTTT.

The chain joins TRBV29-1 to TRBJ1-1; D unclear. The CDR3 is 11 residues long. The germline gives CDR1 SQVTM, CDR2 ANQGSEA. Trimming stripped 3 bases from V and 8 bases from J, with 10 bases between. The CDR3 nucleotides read TGCAGCGTTGATAACTACCTGGAAGCTTTCTTT. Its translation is CSVDNYLEAFF.

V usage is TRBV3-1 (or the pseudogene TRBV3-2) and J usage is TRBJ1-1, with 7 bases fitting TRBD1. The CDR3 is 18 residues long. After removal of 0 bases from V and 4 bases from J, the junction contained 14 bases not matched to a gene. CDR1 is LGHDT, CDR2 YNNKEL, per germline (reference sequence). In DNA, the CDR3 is TGTGCCAGCAGCCAAGATTATAGGGGGCTGGTGTACCTCACTGAAGCTTTCTTT. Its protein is CASSQDYRGLVYLTEAFF.

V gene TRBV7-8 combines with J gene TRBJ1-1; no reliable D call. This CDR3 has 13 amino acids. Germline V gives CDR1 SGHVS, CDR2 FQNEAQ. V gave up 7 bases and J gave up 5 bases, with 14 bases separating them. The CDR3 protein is CASTAWTETEAFF. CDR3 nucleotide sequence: TGTGCCAGCACCGCTTGGACTGAAACTGAAGCTTTCTTT.

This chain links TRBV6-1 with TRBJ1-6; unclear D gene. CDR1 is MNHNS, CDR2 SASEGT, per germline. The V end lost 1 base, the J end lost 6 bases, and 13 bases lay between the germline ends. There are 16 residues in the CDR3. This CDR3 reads CASSEVESWSNSPLHF. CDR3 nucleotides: TGTGCCAGCAGTGAAGTCGAGTCCTGGAGTAATTCACCCCTCCACTTT.

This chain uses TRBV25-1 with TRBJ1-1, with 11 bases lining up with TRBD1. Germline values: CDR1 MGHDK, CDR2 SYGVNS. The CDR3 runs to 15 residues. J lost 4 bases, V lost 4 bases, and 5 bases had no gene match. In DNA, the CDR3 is TGTGCCAGCAGTGCGTTCGGGACAGGGGGCACTGAAGCTTTCTTT. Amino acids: CASSAFGTGGTEAFF. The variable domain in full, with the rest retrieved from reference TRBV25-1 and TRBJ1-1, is EADIYQTPRYLVIGTGKKITLECSQTMGHDKMYWYQQDPGMELHLIHYSYGVNSTEKGDLSSESTVSRIRTEHFPLTLESARPSHTSQYLCASSAFGTGGTEAFFGQGTRLTVV.

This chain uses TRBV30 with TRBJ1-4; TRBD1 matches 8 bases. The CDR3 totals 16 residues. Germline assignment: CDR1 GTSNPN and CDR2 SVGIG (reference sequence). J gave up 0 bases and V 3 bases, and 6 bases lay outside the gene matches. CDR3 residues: CAWSPRQGTTNEKLFF. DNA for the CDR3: TGTGCCTGGAGCCCCCGACAGGGGACAACTAATGAAAAACTGTTTTTT.

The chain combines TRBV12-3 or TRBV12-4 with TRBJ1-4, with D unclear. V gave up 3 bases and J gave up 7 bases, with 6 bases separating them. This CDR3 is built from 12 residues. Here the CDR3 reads CASSLFSEKLFF. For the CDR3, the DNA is TGTGCCAGCAGTTTGTTTAGTGAAAAACTGTTTTTT.

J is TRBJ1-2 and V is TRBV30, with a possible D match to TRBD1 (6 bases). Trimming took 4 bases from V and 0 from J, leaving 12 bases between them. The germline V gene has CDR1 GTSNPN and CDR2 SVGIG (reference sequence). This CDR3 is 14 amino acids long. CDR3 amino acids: CAWNRDISNYGYTF. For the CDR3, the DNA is TGTGCCTGGAATCGGGACATCTCTAACTATGGCTACACCTTC.

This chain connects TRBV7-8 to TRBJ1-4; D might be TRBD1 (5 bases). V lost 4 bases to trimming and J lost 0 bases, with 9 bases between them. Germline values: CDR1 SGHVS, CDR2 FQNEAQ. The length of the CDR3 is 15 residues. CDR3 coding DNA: TGTGCCAGCAGCTCCCCAGGGCCAACTAATGAAAAACTGTTTTTT. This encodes CASSSPGPTNEKLFF.

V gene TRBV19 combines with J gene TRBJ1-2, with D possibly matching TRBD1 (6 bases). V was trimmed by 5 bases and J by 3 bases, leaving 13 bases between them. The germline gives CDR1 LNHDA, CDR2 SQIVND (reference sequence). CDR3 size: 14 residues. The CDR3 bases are TGTGCCAGTAGTCAGGACAGCCGTGACTATGGCTACACCTTC. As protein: CASSQDSRDYGYTF.

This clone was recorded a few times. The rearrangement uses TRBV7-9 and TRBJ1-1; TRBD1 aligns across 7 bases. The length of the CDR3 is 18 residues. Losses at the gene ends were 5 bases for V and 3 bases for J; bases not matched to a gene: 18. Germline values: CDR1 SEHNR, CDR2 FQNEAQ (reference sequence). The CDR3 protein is CASSPATNWDSEYTEAFF. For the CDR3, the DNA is TGTGCCAGCAGCCCGGCTACCAATTGGGACAGCGAATACACTGAAGCTTTCTTT.

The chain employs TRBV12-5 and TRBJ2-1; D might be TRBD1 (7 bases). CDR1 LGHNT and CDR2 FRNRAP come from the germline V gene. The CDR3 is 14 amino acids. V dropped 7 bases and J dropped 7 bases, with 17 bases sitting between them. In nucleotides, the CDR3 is TGTGCTAGTGTTCCGGAGGGGGCCCGGAATGAGCAGTTCTTC. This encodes CASVPEGARNEQFF.